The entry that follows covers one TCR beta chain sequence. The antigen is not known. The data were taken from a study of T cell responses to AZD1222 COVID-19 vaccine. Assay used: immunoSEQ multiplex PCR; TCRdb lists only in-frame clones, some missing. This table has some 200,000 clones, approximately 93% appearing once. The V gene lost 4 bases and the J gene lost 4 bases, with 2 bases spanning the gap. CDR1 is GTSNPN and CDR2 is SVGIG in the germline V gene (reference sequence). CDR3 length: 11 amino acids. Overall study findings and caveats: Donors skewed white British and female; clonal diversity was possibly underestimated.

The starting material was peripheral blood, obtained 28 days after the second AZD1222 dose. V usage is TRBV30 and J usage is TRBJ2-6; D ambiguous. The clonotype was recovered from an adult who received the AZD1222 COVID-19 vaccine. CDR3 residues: CAWTGANVLTF. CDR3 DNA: TGTGCCTGGACCGGGGCCAACGTCCTGACTTTC.